Sequencing of this T cell receptor beta chain was carried out in a study of early T cells in non-severe SARS-CoV-2 infection. Individual cDNA molecules received unique molecular identifiers during library preparation. TCRdb passed the 5' RACE reads through MiXCR, listing each CDR3 protein once. The sample lists around 80,000 distinct CDR3 sequences; over 10% were seen once. This clonotype appeared many times. V was trimmed by 4 bases and J by 4 bases, leaving 17 bases between them. Germline loops: CDR1 SGHVS, CDR2 FQNEAQ. The CDR3 has 15 residues. This clonotype was obtained from an adult who was a healthcare worker with PCR-confirmed SARS-CoV-2 infection or an uninfected control (not recorded which). The sample taken for sequencing was whole blood. The V call is TRBV7-8, the J call TRBJ2-7, with a tentative D call TRBD1 (6 bases). The CDR3 coding sequence is TGTGCCAGCAGCTCCCGGGACAAAAACTTTTACGAGCAGTACTTC. This gives the protein CASSSRDKNFYEQYF.